These 28 T cell receptor beta chains were all obtained from the same sample, sequenced in a study of regulatory T cells in long-lasting Graves disease. The time point: newly diagnosed GD, antithyroid drugs for less than 3 months. The TCR library was made from RNA extracted from PBMCs. Assembly of TCR beta libraries relied on iRepertoire HTBI primers together with Arm-PCR of CDR3 regions. MiXCR, run by TCRdb on the multiplex PCR reads, gives a single entry per CDR3 protein. In the table there are over 500,000 distinct CDR3 sequences, 15% to 20% of which are singletons. This sample also appeared in a second study, on T cells in Graves' hyperthyroidism and ophthalmopathy.

Sample: peripheral blood mononuclear cells (PBMCs), taken at new diagnosis, from a patient treated with antithyroid drugs. These receptors were collected from a man between 18 and 29 years old with Graves disease.

There are many counts of this clonotype. The V gene is TRBV3-1, the J gene TRBJ1-3; the D is unclear. Germline-derived CDR1 and CDR2 are LGHDT and YNNKEL (reference sequence). CDR3 length: 14 amino acids. With 2 bases removed from V and 2 bases from J, the gap between germline ends came to 7 bases. The CDR3 here is CASSQPFPGNTIYF. CDR3 bases: TGTGCCAGCAGCCAACCGTTTCCTGGAAACACCATATATTTT.

For this clonotype: One base away lies a much larger clone, so this may be a sequencing read error. V gene TRBV27 combines with J gene TRBJ2-1; 9 nucleotides match TRBD2. This CDR3 spans 17 amino acids. Germline assignment: CDR1 MNHEY and CDR2 SMNVEV (reference sequence). CDR3 loop: CAGSSFLREGRYNEQFF. In nucleotides, the CDR3 is TGTGCCGGCAGCTCCTTCTTGCGGGAGGGCCGATACAATGAGCAGTTCTTC.

This clonotype appeared a few times. V usage is TRBV4-1 and J usage is TRBJ2-5; 7 bases are shared with TRBD1. J gave up 2 bases and V 3 bases, and 12 bases lay outside the gene matches. Per the germline V gene, CDR1 is MGHRA and CDR2 is YSYEKL. The CDR3 contains 17 residues. The CDR3 loop reads CASSHAHRGRGQETQYF. In DNA form, the CDR3 reads TGCGCCAGCAGCCACGCCCACAGGGGAAGGGGTCAAGAGACCCAGTACTTC.

This clonotype has more than one count but fewer than ten. The chain combines TRBV10-3 with TRBJ2-1, with TRBD2 matching 9 bases. After removal of 3 bases from V and 4 bases from J, the junction contained 16 bases not matched to a gene. CDR1 is ENHRY, CDR2 SYGVKD, per germline. The CDR3 is 19 residues long. This CDR3 is CAISEKEGGGTSSYNEQFF. The CDR3, as DNA: TGTGCCATCAGTGAAAAGGAGGGGGGGGGGACTAGCTCTTACAATGAGCAGTTCTTC.

This clonotype appeared many times. The J gene is TRBJ2-1, the V gene TRBV12-3 or TRBV12-4; D remains ambiguous. Between the trimmed V and J ends, which lost 1 base and 1 base, there was a span of 8 bases. This CDR3 has 15 residues. The CDR3 DNA reads TGTGCCAGCAGTTTAGGGAGCTTGTCCTACAATGAGCAGTTCTTC. Its protein is CASSLGSLSYNEQFF.

This sequence joins TRBV20-1 and TRBJ1-1; TRBD1 aligns across 8 bases. This CDR3 has 17 residues. With V trimmed by 3 bases and J by 3 bases, 15 bases remained unmatched. Looked up from germline, CDR1 is DFQATT and CDR2 is SNEGSKA (reference sequence). CDR3 nucleotide sequence: TGCAGTGCTAGCGGGGGCGGGGCAGGGGGCGACGACACTGAAGCTTTCTTT. It translates to CSASGGGAGGDDTEAFF.

This rearrangement joins TRBV20-1 to TRBJ2-1, with TRBD2 matching over 8 bases. The CDR3 has 13 amino acids. Germline CDR1 is DFQATT and CDR2 is SNEGSKA (reference sequence). The J segment lost 6 bases and the V segment lost 6 bases, leaving 7 bases of the junction unmatched. CDR3 nucleotides: TGCAGTGCCCGGGGACTAGTCGGCAATGAGCAGTTCTTC. Translation: CSARGLVGNEQFF.

Ten or more counts support this clonotype. The chain is built from TRBV5-1 and TRBJ2-7; 7 nucleotides match TRBD2. V shed 4 bases, J shed 0 bases, and the junction held 10 bases outside the gene matches. The germline CDR1 and CDR2 sequences are SGHRS and YFSETQ. The CDR3 covers 16 residues. The CDR3 DNA is TGCGCCAGCAGCCCTAGACTAGCCGGTAGCTCCTACGAGCAGTACTTC. It yields the protein CASSPRLAGSSYEQYF.

This clonotype was seen a few times. The chain combines TRBV20-1 with TRBJ1-1; the D gene is possibly TRBD1 (5 bases). The CDR3 spans 14 residues. CDR1 DFQATT and CDR2 SNEGSKA come from the germline V gene (reference sequence). The V and J ends lost 0 bases and 4 bases respectively, with 12 bases between them. The CDR3 region is CSARDQEGITEAFF. Here the CDR3 DNA reads TGCAGTGCTAGAGATCAGGAGGGGATCACTGAAGCTTTCTTT.

Only one count was recorded for this clonotype. The genes are TRBV12-3 or TRBV12-4 and TRBJ1-6; possible D gene TRBD1, 5 bases. The CDR3 runs to 13 residues. The V and J ends lost 6 bases and 9 bases respectively, with 12 bases between them. The CDR3 loop reads CASSPGAGSPLHF. The DNA of the CDR3 is TGTGCCAGCAGCCCCGGGGCGGGTTCACCCCTCCACTTT.

This clonotype was recorded many times. The rearrangement joins TRBV13 to TRBJ1-1; possibly TRBD1 for D (5 bases). CDR3 size: 14 residues. Germline lookup yields CDR1 PRHDT and CDR2 FYEKMQ (reference sequence). V was cut by 1 base and J by 6 bases, with 12 bases left in between. CDR3 residues: CASSLVRDAAEAFF. CDR3 DNA: TGTGCCAGCAGCTTAGTCAGGGACGCCGCTGAAGCTTTCTTT.

This chain links TRBV9 with TRBJ2-3, with D uncertain. This CDR3 is 13 amino acids long. V shed 3 bases and J shed 6 bases, with 11 bases lying between them. CDR1 is SGDLS and CDR2 is YYNGEE in the germline V gene. CDR3 nucleotides: TGTGCCAGCAGCGCCACGATCCGGGATACGCAGTATTTT. Translated: CASSATIRDTQYF.

This clonotype was detected many times. The J gene is TRBJ2-7, the V gene TRBV30, with D maybe TRBD1 (6 bases). V gave up 0 bases and J gave up 0 bases, with 6 bases separating them. The germline gives CDR1 GTSNPN, CDR2 SVGIG (reference sequence). The CDR3 covers 13 residues. In nucleotides, the CDR3 is TGTGCCTGGAGTGTGGACAGCTCCTACGAGCAGTACTTC. Protein product: CAWSVDSSYEQYF.

This clonotype has ten or more counts. V and J are TRBV20-1 and TRBJ2-7; D possibly uses TRBD1 or TRBD2 (5 bases each). The germline V gene encodes CDR1 DFQATT and CDR2 SNEGSKA (reference sequence). Trimming pared 4 bases from V and 7 bases from J, leaving 17 bases between. The CDR3 is made up of 13 amino acids. The CDR3 here is CSAMYGTTGEQYF. In nucleotides, the CDR3 is TGCAGTGCTATGTATGGGACCACCGGGGAGCAGTACTTC.

This clonotype was seen more than once but under ten times. V gene TRBV7-9 combines with J gene TRBJ1-4; D remains unclear. Between the trimmed V and J ends, which lost 1 base and 0 bases, there was a span of 6 bases. The V gene's germline CDR1 is SEHNR and CDR2 FQNEAQ (reference sequence). The CDR3 sequence is 15 residues long. As DNA, the CDR3 is TGTGCCAGCAGCTTAGAGAGCGCAACTAATGAAAAACTGTTTTTT. It yields the protein CASSLESATNEKLFF.

This rearrangement joins TRBV20-1 to TRBJ2-7, with 7 positions matching TRBD1. Trimming removed 2 bases from V and 0 bases from J; junction bases left unmatched: 7. Germline assignment: CDR1 DFQATT and CDR2 SNEGSKA (reference sequence). CDR3 length: 15 amino acids. CDR3 sequence reads: CSARYRDRNSYEQYF. CDR3 nucleotides: TGCAGTGCTAGATACCGGGACAGAAACTCCTACGAGCAGTACTTC.

The chain carries TRBV4-1 and TRBJ2-5; tentative D call: TRBD2 (7 bases). The assigned J gene may be wrong: the sequence end matches TRBJ2-1 better. Per germline, CDR1 MGHRA and CDR2 YSYEKL. This CDR3 spans 17 amino acids. The CDR3 DNA is TGCGCCAGCAGCCAAGTCGTGGGAGGGGGGGTTTTGAATGAGCAGTTCTTC. Protein product: CASSQVVGGGVLNEQFF.

This clonotype was counted ten times or more. The chain combines TRBV28 with TRBJ2-1; 9 bases fit TRBD1. CDR1 and CDR2 (germline): MDHEN, SYDVKM. Trimming removed 5 bases from V and 7 bases from J; junction bases left unmatched: 9. CDR3 size: 15 residues. As DNA, the CDR3 is TGTGCCAGCAGTCTCCCGGGACAGGGTGCTAATGAGCAGTTCTTC. Translation: CASSLPGQGANEQFF.

The CDR3 sequence: CASSPGGGSFEAFF. The CDR3 DNA is TGCGCCAGCAGCCCCGGAGGGGGCTCTTTTGAAGCTTTCTTT. The chain carries TRBV5-1 and TRBJ1-1, with TRBD1 identical over 7 bases. CDR3 length: 14 residues. Trimming took 4 bases from V and 7 from J; bases not matched to a gene: 10. The germline V gene encodes CDR1 SGHRS and CDR2 YFSETQ.

This clonotype was seen many times. This chain joins TRBV5-6 and TRBJ2-1; 8 bases align to TRBD2. Trimming took 6 bases from V and 3 from J; bases not matched to a gene: 17. The CDR3 contains 18 residues. Per the germline V gene, CDR1 is SGHDT and CDR2 is YYEEEE. CDR3: CASMGRRRSGRIYNEQFF. The DNA for the CDR3 is TGTGCCAGCATGGGGCGCCGGAGAAGCGGGAGAATCTACAATGAGCAGTTCTTC.

This chain uses TRBV5-6 with TRBJ2-1; 11 nucleotides agree with TRBD2. V shed 1 base and J 6 bases; nucleotides not matched to a gene: 3. CDR3 length equals 15 residues. Per germline, CDR1 SGHDT and CDR2 YYEEEE. CDR3 loop: CASSLWLAGGNEQFF. The CDR3 nucleotides are TGTGCCAGCAGCTTGTGGCTAGCGGGAGGCAATGAGCAGTTCTTC.

This sequence joins TRBV7-9 and TRBJ1-5, with 7 positions matching TRBD1. The CDR3 contains 14 residues. The germline CDR1 and CDR2 sequences are SEHNR and FQNEAQ (reference sequence). The ends lost 4 bases at V and 4 bases at J; junction bases unmatched: 4. The CDR3 DNA follows: TGTGCCAGCAGCTCGGGACAGCAAAATCAGCCCCAGCATTTT. Residues: CASSSGQQNQPQHF.

The sample holds many counts of this clonotype. The genes are TRBV11-2 and TRBJ2-7, with 11 bases lining up with TRBD2. This CDR3 has 16 amino acids. Germline CDR1 and CDR2: SGHAT and FQNNGV. V lost 6 bases and J lost 0; bases outside the gene matches: 7. In DNA, the CDR3 is TGTGCCAGCAGTTCACGGACTAGCGGGCCCTCCTACGAGCAGTACTTC. It is translated as CASSSRTSGPSYEQYF.

This clonotype showed up just a few times. V usage is TRBV19 and J usage is TRBJ2-5; D tentatively fits TRBD1 or TRBD2 (5 bases each). Trimming left V 1 base short and J 4 bases short, with 16 bases between. CDR3 size: 16 residues. CDR1 is LNHDA and CDR2 is SQIVND in the germline V gene (reference sequence). In DNA form, the CDR3 reads TGTGCCAGTAGTATAGTCGGGACCCGTCGACGAGAGACCCAGTACTTC. This sequence encodes CASSIVGTRRRETQYF.

The J gene is TRBJ2-7, the V gene TRBV9; 9 bases match TRBD2. The CDR3 totals 16 residues. V gave up 2 bases and J gave up 5 bases; unmatched junction bases: 11. CDR1 is SGDLS and CDR2 is YYNGEE in the germline V gene. The CDR3 sequence: CASSVGLGTSSDEQYF. CDR3 bases: TGTGCCAGCAGCGTCGGCTTGGGGACTAGCAGTGACGAGCAGTACTTC.

This clonotype was seen once. The rearrangement joins TRBV5-4 to TRBJ2-7; TRBD2 matches 9 bases. CDR3 length: 16 amino acids. Germline V gene data show CDR1 as SGHNT and CDR2 as YYREEE (reference sequence). After removal of 0 bases from V and 5 bases from J, the junction contained 9 bases not matched to a gene. The CDR3 is CASSLAGREGRNEQYF. As DNA, the CDR3 is TGTGCCAGCAGCTTGGCGGGGCGGGAGGGCCGCAACGAGCAGTACTTC.

This clonotype has just a few counts. This chain links TRBV5-1 with TRBJ2-7; D not resolved. V lost 0 bases, J lost 5 bases, and 18 bases lay in between. The CDR3 spans 16 residues. From germline, CDR1 is SGHRS and CDR2 YFSETQ. CDR3 bases: TGCGCCAGCAGCTTGGCCTCGACACCGCCTCGGGACGAGCAGTACTTC. Its translation is CASSLASTPPRDEQYF.

This clonotype was seen at least ten times. At one end the junction does not follow the germline gene, possibly because of a read error. In DNA form, the CDR3 reads TGTGCCAGCAGCCCTACTCCTTCCGGGACCCTGGTCTTC. It codes for CASSPTPSGTLVF. V usage is TRBV27 and J usage is TRBJ1-2; TRBD1 is a possible D gene (5 bases). This CDR3 region has 13 residues. Germline V gene data show CDR1 as MNHEY and CDR2 as SMNVEV (reference sequence).